A single TCR beta chain is shown here with its context. Its antigen is currently not known. Within one base of it there is no much larger clone, and no base qualities were kept. This specimen comes from a study of technical replicates of blood from four donors (TCRdb year 2017). The library was made by the immunoSEQ multiplex PCR assay. Entries here come from immuneACCESS through TCRdb and include only in-frame sequences with V and J called. Some clones fail to appear in such tables; in the studies checked, an unresolved V gene covers under half of the shortfall, and the cause of the remainder is unknown. The sample contains about 100,000 clones, nearly 97% of them found a single time. 0.22% of the sample is in the top ten clones. CDR1 is given as SEHNR and CDR2 as FQNEAQ, both from the germline V gene (reference sequence). Compared with germline, V lacks 2 bases and J lacks 6 bases; bases without a gene match: 6. CDR3 length: 15 amino acids, cysteine to phenylalanine. Kept here is only the CDR3 DNA, which spans 45 bases and is read in frame from base 1.

The clonotype was recovered from a human donor in good health. The source material was T cells isolated from PBMCs. The receptor chain draws on TRBV7-9 and TRBJ1-1; 10 bases in the junction line up with TRBD1. The DNA reads as follows: TGTGCCAGCAGCTTAACCGGGACAGGGGTGGCTGAAGCTTTCTTT. Its translation is CASSLTGTGVAEAFF.